Listed below are T cell receptor beta chains from one sample, sequenced in a study of blood T cell repertoires in COVID-19. Clones were read by immunoSEQ multiplex PCR, and TCRdb kept only the in-frame ones, dropping some. The data show 100,000 to 150,000 clones, about 82% seen once. What was sequenced was peripheral blood. The receptors were gathered from a man aged 55 to 70 with active or convalescent COVID-19. CDR3s include the opening cysteine and the closing phenylalanine or tryptophan. The D gene is left open where the match is weak. Some rows mark clone size as missing; the rest say once, few, many or name a class of expanded clone.

cdr3_nt	cdr3_aa	d_call	cdr3_length	clone_size	v_call	j_call
TGTGCCAGCAGCTTTACGGGAGGAGGCTACACCTTC	CASSFTGGGYTF	-	12	-	TRBV5-5	TRBJ1-2
TGTGCCAGCAGCCAGGGCGGGGTCGTCAATGAGCAGTTCTTC	CASSQGGVVNEQFF	-	14	-	TRBV9	TRBJ2-1
TGTGCCAGCAGTTTAGCGGGACCGTCCTACAATGAGCAGTTCTTC	CASSLAGPSYNEQFF	TRBD2	15	-	TRBV2	TRBJ2-1
TGTGCCAGTAGTATAGGGCCCGTGAGGGGGCGTTCGAGCAATCAGCCCCAGCATTTT	CASSIGPVRGRSSNQPQHF	TRBD1	19	-	TRBV19	TRBJ1-5
TGTGCCAGCAGTGAAGCGAGGGGAGGGGGGACTGAAGCTTTCTTT	CASSEARGGGTEAFF	-	15	-	TRBV2	TRBJ1-1
TGTGCCAGCAGCCCCCAGGATACGCAGTATTTT	CASSPQDTQYF	-	11	-	TRBV7-8	TRBJ2-3
TGTGCCAGCTCACGCCTGGGAGGGATCGCTGAAGCTTTCTTT	CASSRLGGIAEAFF	-	14	-	TRBV18	TRBJ1-1
TGTGCCAGCAGTTACTCAACCGGGACAGGGGCGAACGGGAATGGCTACACCTTC	CASSYSTGTGANGNGYTF	TRBD1	18	-	TRBV6-2/TRBV6-3	TRBJ1-2
TGTGCCAGCAATGGGGAGGGGGAAGCTTTCTTT	CASNGEGEAFF	-	11	-	TRBV6-5	TRBJ1-1
TGTGCCAGCAGCTTCAGGACTAGCGGGAGGGCCAAGAACGAGCAGTACTTC	CASSFRTSGRAKNEQYF	TRBD2	17	few	TRBV5-4	TRBJ2-7
TGTGCCAGCTCGCTTGCGGCTAGCGGGAGGCAAGAGACCCAGTACTTC	CASSLAASGRQETQYF	TRBD2	16	-	TRBV18	TRBJ2-5
TGTGCCAGCAGCGCACGTTCAGCTAGCGGGAGACGGGGGGAATTGACGATCTCCGGGGAGCTGTTTTTT	CASSARSASGRRGELTISGELFF	TRBD2	23	-	TRBV9	TRBJ2-2
TGTGCCAGTAGCGGTAGGGAGAACCCCACCGGGGAGCTGTTTTTT	CASSGRENPTGELFF	-	15	-	TRBV19	TRBJ2-2
TGTGCCAGCTCACCACTCACAGGGGGCTCTAATGAAAAACTGTTTTTT	CASSPLTGGSNEKLFF	TRBD1	16	-	TRBV18	TRBJ1-4
TGTGCCAGCAGACAACGTGGGCTAGCGGGAGACGAGCAGTACTTC	CASRQRGLAGDEQYF	TRBD2	15	-	TRBV6-5	TRBJ2-7
TGTGCCAGCAGCGGAAGGGACAGACTCACAGATACGCAGTATTTT	CASSGRDRLTDTQYF	TRBD1	15	-	TRBV9	TRBJ2-3
TGCAGTGCATCCAGGACCGGGGAGCTGTTTTTT	CSASRTGELFF	-	11	-	TRBV20-1	TRBJ2-2
TGTGCCAGCAGCCCGGAACTAGCGGGAGGTCCTGATACGCAGTATTTT	CASSPELAGGPDTQYF	TRBD2	16	-	TRBV5-4	TRBJ2-3
TGTGCCAGCAGTCCGCCGGGACAGCTCTCTGGAAACACCATATATTTT	CASSPPGQLSGNTIYF	TRBD1	16	-	TRBV28	TRBJ1-3
TGTGCCAGCAGCCTCCGAGGGACAGGGCGCACAGATACGCAGTATTTT	CASSLRGTGRTDTQYF	TRBD1	16	-	TRBV7-9	TRBJ2-3
TGCGCCAGCAGCTCCGGGACAGCGAACACCATATATTTT	CASSSGTANTIYF	TRBD1	13	few	TRBV5-1	TRBJ1-3
TGTGCCAGTAGTATTGAGGCTAGCGGGTCGTACGAGCAGTACTTC	CASSIEASGSYEQYF	TRBD2	15	-	TRBV19	TRBJ2-7
TGTGCCAGCAGTTCCAAGCCCGGGGATGAGCAGTTCTTC	CASSSKPGDEQFF	-	13	-	TRBV28	TRBJ2-1
TGTGCCAGCAGCTTAGATGGAGTACAGTACTTC	CASSLDGVQYF	-	11	-	TRBV11-3	TRBJ2-7
TGTGCCAGCAGCTTATCCGGGACAGCGACAGATACGCAGTATTTT	CASSLSGTATDTQYF	TRBD1	15	once	TRBV11-2	TRBJ2-3
TGCGCCAGCAGCCAGTCTACAGGAGCCTACGAGCAGTACTTC	CASSQSTGAYEQYF	-	14	-	TRBV4-3	TRBJ2-7
TGTGCCAGCAGCAGACAGGGCAGGGCAGATACGCAGTATTTT	CASSRQGRADTQYF	TRBD1	14	-	TRBV2	TRBJ2-3
TGCGCCAGCAGCTCCCTGGCGGGAGGGCCGGGCGGGGAGCTGTTTTTT	CASSSLAGGPGGELFF	TRBD2	16	-	TRBV10-2	TRBJ2-2
TGTGCCAGCTCACTCCGAGAGGGTAAAACAGATACGCAGTATTTT	CASSLREGKTDTQYF	-	15	-	TRBV18	TRBJ2-3
TGCGCCAGCAGCTTGGTTGGACAGGGGACGGGAGGGGAGACCCAGTACTTC	CASSLVGQGTGGETQYF	-	17	-	TRBV5-1	TRBJ2-5
TGTGCTAGTGGTTTGGGGGGAGCATTCCAAGAGACCCAGTACTTC	CASGLGGAFQETQYF	-	15	-	TRBV12-5	TRBJ2-5
TGTGCCATCAGTGAGACTAGCGGGAGGGTGAACACCGGGGAGCTGTTTTTT	CAISETSGRVNTGELFF	TRBD2	17	-	TRBV10-3	TRBJ2-2
TGTGCCAGCCCTAGTAGGCGTTTCCACGAGCAGTACTTC	CASPSRRFHEQYF	-	13	-	TRBV9	TRBJ2-7
TGTGCCAGCAGCCCCCCGTTGAATCTAAACCAGACCCAGTACTTC	CASSPPLNLNQTQYF	-	15	-	TRBV21-1	TRBJ2-5
TGTGCCAGCTCACCCTCGAGCGGGAACACCGGGGAGCTGTTTTTT	CASSPSSGNTGELFF	-	15	-	TRBV18	TRBJ2-2
TGTGCCAGCAGTTACGGGCAGGTCGGTGGCTACACCTTC	CASSYGQVGGYTF	-	13	once	TRBV6-2/TRBV6-3	TRBJ1-2
TGTGCCAGCAGTTCCACGACAAACGGGCGGGTCCACGAGCAGTACTTC	CASSSTTNGRVHEQYF	-	16	-	TRBV6-5	TRBJ2-7
TGTGCCAGCAGCTTGGATAGCGGGAGGACCTACAATGAGCAGTTCTTC	CASSLDSGRTYNEQFF	TRBD2	16	-	TRBV7-2	TRBJ2-1
TGCGCCAGCAGCTTGGAGCTAGGGAGGAAAGGGACCCAGTACTTC	CASSLELGRKGTQYF	-	15	-	TRBV5-1	TRBJ2-5
TGTGCCAGCGGGAGCGGTTACCTCTTCACCGGGGAGCTGTTTTTT	CASGSGYLFTGELFF	-	15	-	TRBV2	TRBJ2-2
TGCAGTGCTAGTCAAGCGGATACGCAGTATTTT	CSASQADTQYF	-	11	once	TRBV20-1	TRBJ2-3
TGCGCCAGCAGCCCAAACCCGGGACAGGGGGCCGGAGAGACCCAGTACTTC	CASSPNPGQGAGETQYF	TRBD1	17	-	TRBV5-1	TRBJ2-5
TGTGCCAGCTCACGAGAGCACAATCAGCCCCAGCATTTT	CASSREHNQPQHF	-	13	-	TRBV18	TRBJ1-5
TGTGCCAGCAGTTTTCCCCAGACAGGGGCGAGCTATGGCTACACCTTC	CASSFPQTGASYGYTF	TRBD1	16	-	TRBV28	TRBJ1-2
TGTGCCAGCAAAATAGCGCCTAGCACAGATACGCAGTATTTT	CASKIAPSTDTQYF	-	14	once	TRBV2	TRBJ2-3
TGTGCCAGCAGCTCAGGGGCCTATGGCTACACCTTC	CASSSGAYGYTF	-	12	-	TRBV7-3	TRBJ1-2
TGTGCCAGCAGCCGAAGGGGGTTCAGGGGCAATCAGCCCCAGCATTTT	CASSRRGFRGNQPQHF	-	16	-	TRBV5-8	TRBJ1-5
TGTGCCAGCAAAGGGACTAGCTACGAGCAGTACTTC	CASKGTSYEQYF	TRBD2	12	-	TRBV2	TRBJ2-7
TGTGCCAGCAGTTACAATCCCGGGGGCTATGGCTACACCTTC	CASSYNPGGYGYTF	-	14	-	TRBV6-5	TRBJ1-2
TGTGCCAGCAGCACAACTAGAACCAACACCGGGGAGCTGTTTTTT	CASSTTRTNTGELFF	-	15	-	TRBV5-4	TRBJ2-2
TGCGCCAGCAGCTTGACACTAGATCTTGGTGAGCAGTTCTTC	CASSLTLDLGEQFF	-	14	few	TRBV5-1	TRBJ2-1
TGTGCCAGCTCACCTCTCCGGGACAGGGGGCTGGTCGAGCAGTACTTC	CASSPLRDRGLVEQYF	TRBD1	16	once	TRBV18	TRBJ2-7
TGTGCCAGTAGTATAACCGGCGGCAGCCTCCCAGATACGCAGTATTTT	CASSITGGSLPDTQYF	-	16	once	TRBV19	TRBJ2-3
TGTGCCAGCAGCGGACAACGACTAGCATTAAATGAGCAGTTCTTC	CASSGQRLALNEQFF	TRBD2	15	-	TRBV5-4	TRBJ2-1
TGTGCCAGCAGTTTATTCTCCCAGGGGCTCACAGATACGCAGTATTTT	CASSLFSQGLTDTQYF	-	16	once	TRBV27	TRBJ2-3
TGTGCCTTTCTACAGGGACGCTATGGCTACACCTTC	CAFLQGRYGYTF	-	12	-	TRBV30	TRBJ1-2
TGTGCCAGCAGTGGCACAGGGAATCAGCCCCAGCATTTT	CASSGTGNQPQHF	-	13	-	TRBV12-3/TRBV12-4	TRBJ1-5
TGTGCCAGCAGCTTCATGACTAGGCAAGAGACCCAGTACTTC	CASSFMTRQETQYF	-	14	-	TRBV5-5	TRBJ2-5
TGTGCCACCAGTGATGAGACTAGCGGGAGAACTGATGAGCAGTTCTTC	CATSDETSGRTDEQFF	TRBD2	16	few	TRBV24-1	TRBJ2-1
TGTGCCAGCAGCCAAGATTCGACAGTCGAAGCTTTCTTT	CASSQDSTVEAFF	-	13	-	TRBV3-1/TRBV3-2	TRBJ1-1